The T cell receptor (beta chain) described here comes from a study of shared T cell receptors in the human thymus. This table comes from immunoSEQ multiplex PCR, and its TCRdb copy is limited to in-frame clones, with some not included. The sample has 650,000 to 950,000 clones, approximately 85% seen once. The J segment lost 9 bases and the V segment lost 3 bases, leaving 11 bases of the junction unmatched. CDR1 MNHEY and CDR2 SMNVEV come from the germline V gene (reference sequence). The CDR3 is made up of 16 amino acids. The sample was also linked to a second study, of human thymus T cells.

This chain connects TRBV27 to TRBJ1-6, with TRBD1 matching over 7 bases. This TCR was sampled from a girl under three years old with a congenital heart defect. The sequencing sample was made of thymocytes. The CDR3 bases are TGTGCCAGCAGTTTTGTAAGGGGGCGCCGGGGTTCACCCCTCCACTTT. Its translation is CASSFVRGRRGSPLHF.